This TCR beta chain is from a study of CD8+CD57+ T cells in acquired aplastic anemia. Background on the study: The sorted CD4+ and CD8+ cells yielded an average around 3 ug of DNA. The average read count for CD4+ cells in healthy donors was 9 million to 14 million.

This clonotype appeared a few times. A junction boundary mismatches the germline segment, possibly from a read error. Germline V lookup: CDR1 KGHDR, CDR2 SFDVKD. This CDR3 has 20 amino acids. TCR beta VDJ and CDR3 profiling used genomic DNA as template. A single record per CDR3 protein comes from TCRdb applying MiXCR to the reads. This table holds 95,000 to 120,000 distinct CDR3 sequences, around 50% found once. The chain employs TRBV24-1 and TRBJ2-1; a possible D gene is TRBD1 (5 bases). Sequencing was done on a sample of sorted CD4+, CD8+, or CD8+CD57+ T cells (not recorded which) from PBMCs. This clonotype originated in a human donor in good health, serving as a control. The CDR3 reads CATSGLPRQIPFSIYNEQFF. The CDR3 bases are TGTGCCACCAGTGGTTTGCCGAGACAGATCCCGTTCTCAATATACAATGAGCAGTTCTTC.